This T cell receptor (beta chain) was sequenced during a study of cytomegalovirus exposure and HLA in healthy donors (dated by TCRdb to 2016 to 2017). In the study overall: According to an earlier analysis of around 600 of the donors, some 180 million T cells yielded 117 million unique TCR beta sequences and 276 Gb of sequence data. Roughly 300 gigabases of sequencing data and 91 million or so unique TCR sequences made up an early release that covered approximately 700 HLA-typed donors. Among the 398 genotyped donors, approximately 77% belonged to the genetic ancestry cluster associated with self-reported Caucasian donors. The study aimed to test whether signatures of past pathogen exposure could be identified by cataloging public T cell receptors. Using immunosequencing, the study profiled T cell repertoires from 500 to 800 subjects and related those repertoires to cytomegalovirus serostatus. Along with the roughly 670-subject first cohort, a separate validation cohort of over a hundred different subjects was used. To predict cytomegalovirus infection status, the study brought together high-throughput TCR immunosequencing, statistical association of individual TCRs with disease status, and machine learning. A later analysis re-analyzed previously published TCR beta repertoires from hundreds of donors and added high-resolution HLA genotyping to study TCR occurrence patterns. In the later analysis, no new phenotypic data were used to find candidate immune exposures; instead, reliance was placed on TCR beta sequences and their occurrence across donors. To decide whether each TCR beta V gene segment behaved as functional or pseudogenic, an earlier analysis of some 600 of the donors relied on high-throughput TCR beta sequencing. Alongside the repertoire data, information on donor age, sex, ethnicity and CMV serostatus was compiled. A later genetic analysis used genome-wide SNP genotypes for about three fifths of the 666 donors, treating that subset as a discovery cohort. Every repertoire in the discovery cohort had been generated on one and the same sequencing platform. HLA typing covered class I and class II loci at four-digit resolution. The number of typed donors differed by locus: about 629-640 for A, B, C, DRB1 and DQB1; approximately 520 for DQA1; roughly 600 for DPA1; and 400 to 480 for DPB1. Roughly 5 DR-DQ haplotypes were handled as single units for association and clustering, since linkage in the cohort was strong. Among under 450 genotyped donors of the cohort, an average of about 240,000 unique TCR beta nucleotide sequences were sequenced per donor, approximately 20% of them non-productive. Broad study findings and their caveats: A later analysis associated some 17,000 TCR beta sequences with specific HLA alleles at a false discovery rate of 0.05. A further reported finding was that TCR beta sequences accurately predicted the HLA-A and HLA-B alleles for most subjects in the first cohort. When HLA alleles, especially DR and DQ, strongly co-occurred, TCR associations were difficult to assign to individual alleles. In a later genetic analysis, fewer N-insertions in productive TCRs were reported among donors in an Asian-associated ancestry cluster than the roughly 640-donor mean. In both the original and validation cohorts, the classifier was reported to diagnose cytomegalovirus status with high specificity and sensitivity. A cluster of highly shared sequence variants was judged likely to represent a technical artifact of the sequencing pipeline. Compared with equally common non-associated chains, HLA-associated TCR beta chains in a later analysis were more clonally expanded and had lower generation probabilities. An earlier analysis of some 590 of the donors showed that most TCR beta V segments appeared in productive rearrangements either about 87% or about 30% of the time, which broadly matched IMGT annotations. In vitro tests confirmed that three of the cytomegalovirus-associated TCR beta chains recognize cytomegalovirus antigens. Because counts were too low, more than 15 rarely observed V segments, including chromosome 9 orphons, were excluded from the earlier analysis of 587 of the donors. Only TCR beta chains were sequenced in this cohort, and the absence of alpha or paired-chain data limited detectable features. The study gave a list of 150 to 200 TCR beta chains associated with cytomegalovirus. Some IMGT-functional V segments, including TRBV6-2 and TRBV6-3, could not be told apart with the 87-base-pair reads, so those segments were excluded. For the cohort, immune exposure information was limited to CMV serostatus. Linkage disequilibrium might explain the correlated functional status among segregating V segments, but an unknown experimental factor could not be ruled out. The authors suggested that the approach could potentially be generalized to other disease states and immunological phenotypes. Across donors, most TCR sequences were observed very rarely, whereas some public TCRs were present in many individuals. A later analysis found that TCR association rates varied across HLA loci, with DRB1 alleles showing the most associated TCRs and HLA-C alleles the fewest. A later analysis reported that several top co-occurrence clusters appeared linked to parvovirus B19, influenza, CMV and Epstein-Barr virus. Sequencing depth was assumed to be roughly uniform across donors in the presence/absence analyses, though that assumption may not hold. Because HLA typing was missing for some donors at each locus, association tests included only the typed subset. In a later analysis, most CMV-associated TCR beta chains were found to appear HLA-restricted, with HLA associations seemingly driven largely by CMV exposure. A later genetic analysis associated a missense DCLRE1C variant with V-gene and J-gene trimming of TCR beta chains, and an independent cohort replicated the association.

Libraries came from the immunoSEQ multiplex PCR assay. For the multiplex PCR, a mixture combining 60 forward primers for TCR Vbeta segments and 13 reverse primers for TCR Jbeta segments was used. A multiplex PCR assay on genomic DNA amplified the CDR3 region of rearranged TCR beta genes. Amplified TCR beta libraries were sequenced as 87-base-pair reads on the Illumina HiSeq System. The original methods were these. A later analysis tallied around 80 million unique TCR beta chains across the 666 repertoires, and approximately 12 million of those chains were shared by two or more donors. Raw reads were error-corrected and collapsed into unique sequences by a nearest-neighbor algorithm in which closely related sequences were merged to remove PCR and sequencing errors. Alignment of CDR3 sequences to IMGT reference sequences was used to assign V, D and J gene segments. For a sequence to be retained, at least a six-nucleotide match to both a V gene segment and a J gene segment was required. A rearrangement was called productive if the CDR3 had no stop codons and remained in frame with V and J, and every other rearrangement was called non-productive. CDR3 was defined by IMGT convention, running from the second conserved V-encoded cysteine to the conserved J-encoded phenylalanine. In an earlier analysis of roughly 610 of the donors, sequences lacking an unambiguous match to a single V gene segment were excluded. In an earlier analysis of around 600 of the donors, V segments were called functional above 56.7% productive rearrangements and were called segregating when the between-donor standard deviation exceeded 5%. A statistical classification framework was built for diagnosing cytomegalovirus status from the catalog of TCR beta chain sequences. V and J gene assignment, in a later analysis, came from comparing TCR nucleotide sequences with IMGT/GENE-DB human TR gene sequences. The TCRdist pipeline was used in a later analysis to assign CDR3 sequences and most-parsimonious VDJ recombination scenarios. A later analysis defined each TCR beta chain by its CDR3 amino acid sequence plus V-gene family, and excluded reads lacking a unique V-gene family. In a later analysis, around 600 highly shared, low-generation-probability nucleotide sequences were removed to address suspected cross-contamination and a sequencing artifact. For each public chain, a later analysis derived a clonal expansion index from normalized ranks of inferred template counts within each repertoire. A later analysis computed generation probabilities with a VDJ recombination model fitted to out-of-frame rearrangements, and checked the results against IGoR. In a later analysis, TCR-TCR, TCR-HLA and TCR-CMV co-occurrence was scored with hypergeometric tests, and a repertoire-size bias correction was applied to TCR pairs. To estimate false discovery rates, a later analysis permuted the HLA or CMV assignments 20 times. In a later analysis, co-occurring TCRs were grouped using DBSCAN, with TCRdist sequence similarity added in when clustering inside HLA-allele-positive subsets. For co-occurrence clustering, repertoires with fewer than 30,000 or more than 120,000 public chains were excluded, along with roughly 5 repertoires with anomalous nucleotide sharing. TCRdb carries this immuneACCESS record with in-frame sequences only. Its versions omit some clonotypes, under half of them owing to an unresolved V gene in the studies checked, with the rest unexplained. D and trimming come from the DNA, and the V and J calls and clone size come from that table. The sample table records 100,000 or so clones; 82% of these occur just once. The ten largest make up around 3.2% of the sample.

In the germline V gene, CDR1 corresponds to SGHDT and CDR2 to YYEEEE. The CDR3 runs 14 amino acids, cysteine and phenylalanine included. Left in the record is the CDR3 DNA by itself, 42 bases read in frame from the first base. V is reduced by 0 bases and J by 1 base, leaving a spacing of 7 bases between them. In total, roughly 670 healthy bone marrow donors made up the cohort. At the time of sampling, every cohort member was nominally healthy, though immune exposures that went unrecorded were likely present. The donor tested CMV seropositive, placing the donor among the 289 seropositive members of the cohort. A peripheral blood sample was provided by each donor, and peripheral blood mononuclear cells were used for TCR beta sequencing. The Qiagen DNeasy Blood Extraction Kit was used to extract genomic DNA from the blood cell samples. On this clone: Its specific antigen is unknown. Nothing much larger sits one base from this clone, and base qualities are not available.

The sequence came from a man aged 25 to 45 in good health and CMV-seropositive. The sequence is built from TRBV5-6 and TRBJ2-5, with the D segment identity uncertain. Sequencing was done on a sample of PBMCs. CDR3 region: CASSLAGTQETQYF. Here is the DNA: TGTGCCAGCAGCTTGGCAGGAACCCAAGAGACCCAGTACTTC.